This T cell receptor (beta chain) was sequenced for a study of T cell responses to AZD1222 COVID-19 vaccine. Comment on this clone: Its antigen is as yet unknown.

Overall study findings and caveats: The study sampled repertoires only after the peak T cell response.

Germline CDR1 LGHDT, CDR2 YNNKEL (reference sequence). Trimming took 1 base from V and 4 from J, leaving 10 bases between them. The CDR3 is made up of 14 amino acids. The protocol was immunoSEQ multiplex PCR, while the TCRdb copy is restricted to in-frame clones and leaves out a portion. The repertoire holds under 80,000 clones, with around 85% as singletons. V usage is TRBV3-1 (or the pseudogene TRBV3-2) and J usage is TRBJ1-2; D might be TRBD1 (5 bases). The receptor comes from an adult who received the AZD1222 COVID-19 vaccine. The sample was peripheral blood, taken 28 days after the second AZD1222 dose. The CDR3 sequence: CASSQAGRGYGYTF. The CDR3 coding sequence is TGTGCCAGCAGCCAAGCGGGGAGGGGCTATGGCTACACCTTC.